This is a list of T cell receptor beta chains from one sample in a study of T cell changes during pregnancy in multiple sclerosis. Only in-frame clones appear in the TCRdb table, and some are missing; sequencing was by immunoSEQ multiplex PCR. The profile shows 70,000 to 100,000 clones, roughly 93% of them singletons. Sequences were derived from peripheral blood, sampled in the third trimester of pregnancy. These TCRs come from a female donor with multiple sclerosis, enrolled in a pregnancy study. CDR3s include the opening cysteine and the closing phenylalanine or tryptophan. The D gene is left open where the match is weak. Only some rows state a clone size, as once, few, many or a class for expanded clones.

>TRBJ2-1|NA|TRBV20-1|NA
TGCAGTGCTAGAGCCGGTAATGAGCAGTTCTTC
CSARAGNEQFF
>TRBJ2-1|NA|TRBV2|NA
TGTGCCAGCAGTGAAGTAGGAGGGCTTGAGCAGTTCTTC
CASSEVGGLEQFF
>TRBJ2-6|NA|TRBV27|NA
TGTGCCAGCAGTCCCAGGGTACCCTCTGGGGCCAACGTCCTGACTTTC
CASSPRVPSGANVLTF
>TRBJ2-7|TRBD2|TRBV28|NA
TGTGCCAGCAGCGGGACTAGCTCCTACGAGCAGTACTTC
CASSGTSSYEQYF
>TRBJ2-1|NA|TRBV19|NA
TGTGCCAGTAGTATTGGGACACCTCTGGGCAATGAGCAGTTCTTC
CASSIGTPLGNEQFF
>TRBJ2-3|NA|TRBV9|NA
TGTGCCAGCAGCGTAGAGGAGGGTACAGATACGCAGTATTTT
CASSVEEGTDTQYF
>TRBJ2-1|NA|TRBV4-1|NA
TGCGCCAGCAGCCAGAGCGAGACCTCCTACAATGAGCAGTTCTTC
CASSQSETSYNEQFF
>TRBJ1-1|TRBD1|TRBV18|NA
TGTGCCAGCTCCCCCCGGGACAGCAGTACGTCTCCTGAAGCTTTCTTT
CASSPRDSSTSPEAFF
>TRBJ2-5|TRBD2|TRBV9|NA
TGTGCCAGCAGCAACGGACTAGCGGGAGGTCTAGAGACCCAGTACTTC
CASSNGLAGGLETQYF
>TRBJ2-1|NA|TRBV5-1|once
TGCGCCAGCAGCTTTAGGAGCGAAGAGCAGTTCTTC
CASSFRSEEQFF
>TRBJ1-2|NA|TRBV19|few
TGTGCCAGTACTACCCCCGGGAGAGGGGTCGGTGGCTACACCTTC
CASTTPGRGVGGYTF
>TRBJ2-5|TRBD2|TRBV7-9|NA
TGTGCCAGCAGCTTTAGCGGGAGCCGGCAAGAGACCCAGTACTTC
CASSFSGSRQETQYF
>TRBJ2-5|TRBD1|TRBV6-1|NA
TGTGCCAGCAGTCAGACAGGGGGCGGAGAGACCCAGTACTTC
CASSQTGGGETQYF
>TRBJ1-1|TRBD1|TRBV14|NA
TGTGCCAGCAGCCAAGAGCAGGGGGACACTGAAGCTTTCTTT
CASSQEQGDTEAFF
>TRBJ2-6|TRBD1|TRBV19|NA
TGTGCCAGTATACGCGGGACAGGGGGCTCTGGGGCCAACGTCCTGACTTTC
CASIRGTGGSGANVLTF
>TRBJ1-1|TRBD1|TRBV6-5|NA
TGTGCCAGCAGATCCGGGACAGGGGGAGCTGAAGCTTTCTTT
CASRSGTGGAEAFF
>TRBJ2-3|NA|TRBV29-1|NA
TGCAGCGTTGATGACGAAGCGGGTTTCACAGATACGCAGTATTTT
CSVDDEAGFTDTQYF
>TRBJ2-1|TRBD1|TRBV7-3|NA
TGTGCCAGCAGCTCCGGACAGGCCCGTGAGCAGTTCTTC
CASSSGQAREQFF
>TRBJ2-5|TRBD2|TRBV27|NA
TGTGCCAGCAGCACTAAATCGGAGGTAGCGGGATGGAAGACCCAGTACTTC
CASSTKSEVAGWKTQYF
>TRBJ1-5|TRBD1|TRBV7-8|NA
TGTGCCAGCAGCTTATCCACAGGGGGGAATCAGCCCCAGCATTTT
CASSLSTGGNQPQHF
>TRBJ1-4|NA|TRBV27|NA
TGTGCCAGCAGTTCCGGGACATTCCGTGAAAAACTGTTTTTT
CASSSGTFREKLFF
>TRBJ1-5|TRBD1|TRBV28|NA
TGTGCCAGCAGTGACAGGGGGAATCAGCCCCAGCATTTT
CASSDRGNQPQHF
>TRBJ2-7|NA|TRBV27|NA
TGTGCCAGCAGTTTATTGGGCAGAACCTACGAGCAGTACTTC
CASSLLGRTYEQYF
>TRBJ2-7|NA|TRBV28|NA
TGTGCCAGCAGTTTCAAAACACAGGTCTCCGAGCAGTACTTC
CASSFKTQVSEQYF
>TRBJ2-7|NA|TRBV12-1|NA
TGTGCCACTACCGAGCAGTACTTC
CATTEQYF
>TRBJ2-5|NA|TRBV5-1|NA
TGCGCCAGCAGCAGAACGCAGCGGACCCAAGAGACCCAGTACTTC
CASSRTQRTQETQYF
>TRBJ2-2|TRBD2|TRBV5-5|NA
TGTGCCAGCAGCTTTAGCGGGACCGGGGAGCTGTTTTTT
CASSFSGTGELFF
>TRBJ1-1|NA|TRBV6-1|few
TGTGCCAGCAGTCCACAGCAATTCAACACTGAAGCTTTCTTT
CASSPQQFNTEAFF
>TRBJ2-5|TRBD1|TRBV6-5|NA
TGTGCCAGCAGTACCAGGGGGCTAGGGGGGGAGACCCAGTACTTC
CASSTRGLGGETQYF
>TRBJ2-5|TRBD2|TRBV28|NA
TGTGCCAGCAGTTTCCTCGGGGGGGTCGGAAAGACCCAGTACTTC
CASSFLGGVGKTQYF
>TRBJ2-7|TRBD1|TRBV7-6|NA
TGTGCCAGCAGCTCGTCCCCCGGGACAGGGGGCGAGCAGTACTTC
CASSSSPGTGGEQYF
>TRBJ2-7|NA|TRBV5-4|NA
TGTGCCAGCAGCTCGGACAGTTTATCGTACGAGCAGTACTTC
CASSSDSLSYEQYF
>TRBJ1-1|NA|TRBV5-4|NA
TGTGCCAGCAGCTCGGGGGGCATGAACACTGAAGCTTTCTTT
CASSSGGMNTEAFF
>TRBJ1-1|TRBD1|TRBV10-2|NA
TGCGCCAGCAGTGCCGGACTAGACAGGGGCATTGTGAACACTGAAGCTTTCTTT
CASSAGLDRGIVNTEAFF
>TRBJ2-1|NA|TRBV18|NA
TGTGCCAGCTCACCACGCTGGCTAGTTGTCGATGAGCAGTTCTTC
CASSPRWLVVDEQFF
>TRBJ2-1|NA|TRBV11-2|NA
TGTGCCAGCAGCTTAGGTATTACCTCTAGCTCCTACAATGAGCAGTTCTTC
CASSLGITSSSYNEQFF
>TRBJ2-1|TRBD1|TRBV5-1|NA
TGCGCCAGCAGCTCCCGGGACAGGGGGTGGGATGAGCAGTTCTTC
CASSSRDRGWDEQFF
>TRBJ2-6|NA|TRBV29-1|NA
TGCAGCGTCCGACTAGGGGGGGCTGGGGCCAACGTCCTGACTTTC
CSVRLGGAGANVLTF
>TRBJ2-7|TRBD2|TRBV7-8|NA
TGTGCCAGCAGCTTACGCCGCGGGAGAAACGAGCAGTACTTC
CASSLRRGRNEQYF
>TRBJ1-2|NA|TRBV6-9|NA
TGTGCCAGGTCGTGTGGCTACACCTTC
CARSCGYTF
>TRBJ1-5|NA|TRBV12-2|NA
TGTGCAAGTCGCTTAGCGCGGGCAGAGAATCAGCCCCAGCATTTT
CASRLARAENQPQHF
>TRBJ2-2|NA|TRBV4-1|NA
TGCGCCAGCAGCCAAAGGGGAACCGGGGAGCTGTTTTTT
CASSQRGTGELFF
>TRBJ1-1|NA|TRBV14|NA
TGTGCCAGCAACCTCGCGGGGTTGGGGCCGAACACTGAAGCTTTCTTT
CASNLAGLGPNTEAFF
>TRBJ2-7|TRBD1|TRBV29-1|NA
TGCAGCGTCCAAGGGACAGGCACCTCCTACGAGCAGTACTTC
CSVQGTGTSYEQYF